The sequence of this TCR beta chain was determined in a study of human T cells and chemical hapten exposure. Looking at the study overall: Patch testing was performed with 0.01% DPC on the upper back, with reading at 6 days.

The library put unique molecular identifiers onto individual cDNA molecules. TCRdb re-called the RACE reads with MiXCR, one entry per CDR3 protein. The table lists tens of thousands of distinct CDR3 sequences, about 9.3% of them singletons. The table lists this clonotype with many counts. Its antigen is not identified. Broader study findings: No shift was seen in TCRs above 1 in 1000 frequency with DPC sensitization.

Time point described: patch test 1, 2 weeks after DPC sensitization. Indicated treatment: therapeutic diphenylcyclopropenone sensitization with weekly scalp DPC. CDR3 length: 15 amino acids. From germline, CDR1 is SGHRS and CDR2 YFSETQ. V shed 4 bases and J shed 0 bases, with 14 bases lying between them. Sequenced here: whole blood, sampled in connection with sensitization to the hapten diphenylcyclopropenone (DPC). The rearrangement joins TRBV5-1 to TRBJ2-7; tentatively, D is TRBD1 or TRBD2 (5 bases each). This clonotype was obtained from a woman aged 40 to 55 with alopecia areata. Some clones in this sample may be carry-over from other donors' samples. The CDR3 sequence: CASSDGTLSSYEQYF. In DNA form, the CDR3 reads TGCGCCAGCAGCGACGGGACGCTCAGCTCCTACGAGCAGTACTTC.